This T cell receptor (beta chain) was identified in a study of blood T cell repertoires in COVID-19. Assay: immunoSEQ multiplex PCR; the TCRdb copy retains only in-frame clones and omits some. The table lists more than 10,000 clones, roughly 76% of them singletons, with under 35% in the top ten. Source material: peripheral blood. The clonotype comes from a human donor in a cohort sampled during active COVID-19.

In DNA form, the CDR3 reads TGTGCCAGCAGCTCGGACAACTACAATGAGCAGTTCTTC. Translated, it gives CASSSDNYNEQFF. This chain uses TRBV11-3 with TRBJ2-1, with TRBD1 as a possible D gene (5 bases). In germline, CDR1 is SGHNT, CDR2 YENEEA. The V end was cut by 4 bases, the J end by 3 bases, with 7 bases between. The length of the CDR3 is 13 residues.